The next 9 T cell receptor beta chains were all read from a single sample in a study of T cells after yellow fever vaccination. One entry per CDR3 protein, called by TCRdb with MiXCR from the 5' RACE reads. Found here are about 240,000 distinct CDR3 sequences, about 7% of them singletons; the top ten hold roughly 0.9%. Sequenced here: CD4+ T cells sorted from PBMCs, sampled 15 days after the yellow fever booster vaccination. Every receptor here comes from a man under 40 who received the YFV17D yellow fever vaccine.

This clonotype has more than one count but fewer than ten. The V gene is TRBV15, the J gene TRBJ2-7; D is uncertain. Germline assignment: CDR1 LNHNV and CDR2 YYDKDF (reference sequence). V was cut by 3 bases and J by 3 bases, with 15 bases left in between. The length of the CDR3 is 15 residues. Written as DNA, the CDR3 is TGTGCCACCAGCAGCCTAAGGGAAAGGGTCTACGAGCAGTACTTC. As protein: CATSSLRERVYEQYF.

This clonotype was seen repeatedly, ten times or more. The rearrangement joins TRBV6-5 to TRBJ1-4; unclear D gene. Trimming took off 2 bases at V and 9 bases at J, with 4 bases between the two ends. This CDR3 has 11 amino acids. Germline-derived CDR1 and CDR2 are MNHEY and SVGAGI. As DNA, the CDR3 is TGTGCCAGCAGTTACGGGAAAAAACTGTTTTTT. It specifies CASSYGKKLFF.

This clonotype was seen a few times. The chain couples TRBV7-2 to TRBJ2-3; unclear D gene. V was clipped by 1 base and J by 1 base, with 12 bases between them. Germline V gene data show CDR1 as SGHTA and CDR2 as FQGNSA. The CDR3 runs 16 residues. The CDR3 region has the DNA TGTGCCAGCAGCTTAGGCGCGCCCCCCCGCACAGATACGCAGTATTTT. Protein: CASSLGAPPRTDTQYF.

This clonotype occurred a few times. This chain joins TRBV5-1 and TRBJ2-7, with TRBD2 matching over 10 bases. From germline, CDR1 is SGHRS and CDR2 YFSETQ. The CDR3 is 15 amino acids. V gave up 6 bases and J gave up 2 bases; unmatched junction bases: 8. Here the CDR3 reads CASTGGTSATYEQYF. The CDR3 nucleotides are TGCGCCAGCACGGGAGGGACTAGCGCAACCTACGAGCAGTACTTC.

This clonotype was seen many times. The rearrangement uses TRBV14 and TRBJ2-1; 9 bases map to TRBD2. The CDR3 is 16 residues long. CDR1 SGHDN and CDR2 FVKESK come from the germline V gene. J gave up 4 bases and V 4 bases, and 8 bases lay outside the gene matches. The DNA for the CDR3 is TGTGCCAGCAGCCCTGTAGCGGGAGTGGGTTACAATGAGCAGTTCTTC. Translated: CASSPVAGVGYNEQFF.

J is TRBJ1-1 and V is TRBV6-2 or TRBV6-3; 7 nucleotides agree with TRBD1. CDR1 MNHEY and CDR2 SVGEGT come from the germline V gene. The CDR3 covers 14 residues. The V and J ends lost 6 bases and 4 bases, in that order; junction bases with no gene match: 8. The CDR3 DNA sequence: TGTGCCAGCAGCCCACAGGGGAGCCTCACTGAAGCTTTCTTT. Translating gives CASSPQGSLTEAFF.

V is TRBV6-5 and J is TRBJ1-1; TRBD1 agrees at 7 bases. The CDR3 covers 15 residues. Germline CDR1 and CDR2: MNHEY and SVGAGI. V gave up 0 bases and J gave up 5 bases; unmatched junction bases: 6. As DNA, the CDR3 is TGTGCCAGCAGTTACTCTACAGGGGTATGGACTGAAGCTTTCTTT. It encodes CASSYSTGVWTEAFF.

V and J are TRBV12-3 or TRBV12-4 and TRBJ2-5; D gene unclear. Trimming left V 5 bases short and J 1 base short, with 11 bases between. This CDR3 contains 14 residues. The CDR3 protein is CASSLTPTQETQYF. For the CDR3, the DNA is TGTGCCAGCAGTCTGACACCTACCCAAGAGACCCAGTACTTC.

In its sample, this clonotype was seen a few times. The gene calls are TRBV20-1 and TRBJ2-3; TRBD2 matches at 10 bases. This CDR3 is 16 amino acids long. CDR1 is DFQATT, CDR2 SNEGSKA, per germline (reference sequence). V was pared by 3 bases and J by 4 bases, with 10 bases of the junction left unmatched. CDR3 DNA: TGCAGTGCTAGGGGCGTACTAGCGGGAACTTCAGATACGCAGTATTTT. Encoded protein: CSARGVLAGTSDTQYF.